The T cell receptor beta chain described here comes from a study of CD8+ T cells in alopecia areata. RNA, once extracted, was reverse transcribed into cDNA for use as the sequencing template. Sequencing used immunoSEQ multiplex PCR; TCRdb keeps in-frame clones, though not all of them. The sample includes about 160,000 clones, roughly 65% of them seen just once. The treatment denotes: oral pan-JAK inhibitor, 5-10 mg twice daily. The origin of this receptor is a human donor with alopecia areata. The sample in question was CD4+ T cells sorted from blood, obtained at week 4, from a patient treated with tofacitinib.

Here the CDR3 reads CASSIQNQETQYF. The CDR3 nucleotides are TGTGCCAGTAGTATCCAGAACCAAGAGACCCAGTACTTC. V gene TRBV19 combines with J gene TRBJ2-5; D is ambiguous. Germline CDR1 LNHDA, CDR2 SQIVND (reference sequence). CDR3 size: 13 residues. V was pared by 3 bases and J by 0 bases, with 5 bases between.